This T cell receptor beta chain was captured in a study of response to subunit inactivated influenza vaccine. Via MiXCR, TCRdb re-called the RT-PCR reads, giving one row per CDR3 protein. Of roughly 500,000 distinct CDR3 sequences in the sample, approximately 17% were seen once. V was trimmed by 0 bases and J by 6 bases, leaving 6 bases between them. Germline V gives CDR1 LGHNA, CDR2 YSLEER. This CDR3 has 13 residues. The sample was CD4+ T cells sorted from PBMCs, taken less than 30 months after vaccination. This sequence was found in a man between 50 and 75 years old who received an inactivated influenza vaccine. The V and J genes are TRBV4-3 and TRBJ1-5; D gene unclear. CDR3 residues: CASSQELVQPQHF. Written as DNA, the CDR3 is TGCGCCAGCAGCCAAGAGTTAGTTCAGCCCCAGCATTTT.